These 11 T cell receptor beta chains were sequenced from one sample in a study of blood T cell repertoires in COVID-19. This table comes from immunoSEQ multiplex PCR, and its TCRdb copy is limited to in-frame clones, with some not included. The table includes a few hundred thousand clones, around 80% detected once. Sequences were obtained from peripheral blood. The receptors stem from a woman between 35 and 50 years old who had recovered from COVID-19.

This chain links TRBV9 with TRBJ2-5; tentatively, D is TRBD2 (6 bases). CDR3 length: 16 amino acids. Between the trimmed V and J ends, which lost 0 bases and 1 base, there was a span of 13 bases. The V gene's germline CDR1 is SGDLS and CDR2 YYNGEE. DNA for the CDR3: TGTGCCAGCAGCGTAGCTATTCGGGACTTCCAAGAGACCCAGTACTTC. Protein sequence: CASSVAIRDFQETQYF. The complete variable domain, with remaining parts taken from reference TRBV9 and TRBJ2-5, reads DSGVTQTPKHLITATGQRVTLRCSPRSGDLSVYWYQQSLDQGLQFLIQYYNGEERAKGNILERFSAQQFPDLHSELNLSSLELGDSALYFCASSVAIRDFQETQYFGPGTRLLVL.

This clone was counted a few times. The chain uses TRBV7-9 and TRBJ1-2, with a weak D call TRBD1 (5 bases). Germline V gene sequence: CDR1 SEHNR, CDR2 FQNEAQ (reference sequence). The ends were cut back, 5 bases at V and 2 bases at J, with 12 bases in the middle. CDR3 size: 14 residues. CDR3 region: CASSDPQENYGYTF. DNA for the CDR3: TGTGCCAGCAGCGATCCACAGGAGAACTATGGCTACACCTTC.

The chain is built from TRBV11-3 and TRBJ1-1, with D perhaps TRBD1 (5 bases). Germline V gives CDR1 SGHNT, CDR2 YENEEA. Deletions cut 1 base from V and 8 bases from J, with 8 bases between. This CDR3 has 12 residues. This CDR3 reads CASSLGTREAFF. CDR3 sequence (DNA): TGTGCCAGCAGCTTAGGGACAAGAGAAGCTTTCTTT.

This sequence joins TRBV19 and TRBJ1-1; TRBD1 agrees at 12 bases. This CDR3 region has 16 residues. Trimming took 7 bases from V and 6 from J; bases not matched to a gene: 12. Germline V CDR1 and CDR2: LNHDA, SQIVND (reference sequence). Written as DNA, the CDR3 is TGTGCCAGTAAGGTCTCAGGAGGGACAGGGGGCTCTGAAGCTTTCTTT. This translates into CASKVSGGTGGSEAFF. Full variable domain (remainder filled in from reference TRBV19 and TRBJ1-1): DGGITQSPKYLFRKEGQNVTLSCEQNLNHDAMYWYRQDPGQGLRLIYYSQIVNDFQKGDIAEGYSVSREKKESFPLTVTSAQKNPTAFYLCASKVSGGTGGSEAFFGQGTRLTVV.

This clone appeared a few times. The chain couples TRBV15 to TRBJ1-4, with D maybe TRBD1 (6 bases). The germline CDR1 and CDR2 sequences are LNHNV and YYDKDF (reference sequence). The CDR3 has 16 amino acids. V lost 3 bases and J lost 0, with 11 bases in between. The CDR3 nucleotides read TGTGCCACCAGCAGGGGGGAGGGGGCAACTAATGAAAAACTGTTTTTT. Translating it yields CATSRGEGATNEKLFF.

The chain has TRBV6-5 and TRBJ2-3; 8 bases match TRBD1. V was clipped by 6 bases and J by 2 bases; unmatched bases: 7. The CDR3 has 15 residues. Germline V gene sequence: CDR1 MNHEY, CDR2 SVGAGI. The CDR3 DNA sequence: TGTGCCAGCAGGACATGGACAGGGAACACAGATACGCAGTATTTT. Protein product: CASRTWTGNTDTQYF.

This chain joins TRBV7-2 and TRBJ1-2; 7 nucleotides align to TRBD1. The germline V gene has CDR1 SGHTA and CDR2 FQGNSA. The CDR3 is 14 amino acids. V shed 5 bases and J 4 bases; nucleotides not matched to a gene: 7. The CDR3 protein is CASSLPGQVYGYTF. CDR3 bases: TGTGCCAGCAGCCTCCCCGGACAGGTCTATGGCTACACCTTC.

The V and J genes are TRBV5-1 and TRBJ2-7; no clear D. This CDR3 region has 15 residues. The ends were cut back, 6 bases at V and 0 bases at J, with 16 bases in the middle. CDR1 SGHRS and CDR2 YFSETQ come from the germline V gene. CDR3 sequence: CASTLGGPSSYEQYF. DNA of the CDR3: TGCGCCAGCACCTTAGGTGGGCCATCCTCCTACGAGCAGTACTTC.

This chain links TRBV18 with TRBJ1-1, with 7 bases aligning to TRBD1. Germline V gene lookup returns CDR1 KGHSH and CDR2 LQKENI. The CDR3 spans 15 residues. The V and J ends lost 1 base and 4 bases, in that order; junction bases with no gene match: 6. CDR3 sequence: CASSPQGARVTEAFF. The CDR3 nucleotides are TGTGCCAGCTCACCACAGGGGGCTAGAGTCACTGAAGCTTTCTTT.

The CDR3 DNA sequence: TGTGCCAGCTCACCGGGACAGGGTGGGATCTATGGCTACACCTTC. It codes for CASSPGQGGIYGYTF. The chain couples TRBV18 to TRBJ1-2; 9 positions match TRBD1. The germline gives CDR1 KGHSH, CDR2 LQKENI. After removal of 3 bases from V and 4 bases from J, the junction contained 6 bases not matched to a gene. The CDR3 sequence is 15 residues long.

The chain is built from TRBV5-5 and TRBJ1-1; no clear D. In germline, CDR1 is SGHKS, CDR2 YYEKEE (reference sequence). The germline V and J ends were trimmed by 4 bases and 7 bases, with 11 bases remaining between them. This CDR3 has 12 residues. This chain's CDR3 is CASSPGDFEAFF. CDR3 nucleotides: TGTGCCAGCAGCCCCGGGGATTTTGAAGCTTTCTTT.